Listed below are T cell receptor beta chains from one sample, sequenced in a study of T-cell reconstitution after alpha-beta-depleted transplantation in children. TCRdb reanalysed the PCR reads using MiXCR and keeps one entry per CDR3 protein. Of some 260,000 distinct CDR3 sequences in the sample, more than 20% are singletons; the top ten hold about 5%. The specimen was PBMCs, mostly from graft donor cells, collected 360 days after TCRalphabeta/CD19-depleted stem cell transplant. Receptor source: a female patient aged 2-15 years who had a stem cell transplant for congenital amegakaryocytic thrombocytopenia, so the T cells may come from the graft donor. CDR3s leave out the opening cysteine and the closing phenylalanine or tryptophan. The order of the fields is CDR3 length, clone size, J gene, V gene, CDR3 protein. Some rows have no size entry. The others give once, few or many, or a class for an expanded clone.

15 | NA | TRBJ2-1 | TRBV20-1 | SARKSRGSHSYNEQF
14 | NA | TRBJ2-1 | TRBV20-1 | SARGGRAPSYNEQF
13 | few | TRBJ1-2 | TRBV24-1 | ATSDGQLLNYGYT
14 | many | TRBJ2-7 | TRBV12-3/TRBV12-4 | ASTGGPGQGIYEQY
12 | few | TRBJ2-1 | TRBV20-1 | SARKAGGNNEQF
15 | NA | TRBJ2-1 | TRBV4-1 | ASNPSGSQRSYNEQF
13 | few | TRBJ2-1 | TRBV11-2 | ASSQTGTSDSGQF
9 | few | TRBJ1-5 | TRBV6-6 | ASQSNQPQH
11 | NA | TRBJ2-7 | TRBV29-1 | SVGSWGVYEQY
12 | few | TRBJ1-1 | TRBV10-3 | AISDRQGSTEAF
12 | NA | TRBJ2-2 | TRBV6-2/TRBV6-3 | ASSKIAGAGQLF
10 | NA | TRBJ2-3 | TRBV19 | ASSGRGGTQY
13 | many | TRBJ2-1 | TRBV12-3/TRBV12-4 | ASSLRQGGHNEQF
13 | NA | TRBJ2-3 | TRBV9 | ASSVLGDSTDTQY
12 | many | TRBJ1-1 | TRBV12-3/TRBV12-4 | ASSLEGFDTEAF
12 | few | TRBJ2-1 | TRBV6-2/TRBV6-3 | ASTPPGGAGEQF
16 | few | TRBJ2-1 | TRBV29-1 | SAGGRLGTSGLDGEQF
13 | few | TRBJ1-4 | TRBV24-1 | ATSDSGQFNEKLF